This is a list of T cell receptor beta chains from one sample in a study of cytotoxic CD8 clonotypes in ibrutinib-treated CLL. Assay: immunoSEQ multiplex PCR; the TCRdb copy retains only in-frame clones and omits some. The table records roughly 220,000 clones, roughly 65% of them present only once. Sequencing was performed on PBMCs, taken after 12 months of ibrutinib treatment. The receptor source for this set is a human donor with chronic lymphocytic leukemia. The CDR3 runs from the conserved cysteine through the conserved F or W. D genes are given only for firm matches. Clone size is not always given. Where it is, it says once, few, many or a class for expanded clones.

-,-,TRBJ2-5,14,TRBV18,TGTGCCAGCTCACCATGGCAGGGGAAAGAGACCCAGTACTTC,CASSPWQGKETQYF
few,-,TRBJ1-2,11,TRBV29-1,TGCAGCGTTGAGACCTGGGATGGCTACACCTTC,CSVETWDGYTF
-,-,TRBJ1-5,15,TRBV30,TGTGCCTGGAGCGACGAGGCCCTCCCAAATCAGCCCCAGCATTTT,CAWSDEALPNQPQHF
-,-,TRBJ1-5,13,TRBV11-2,TGTGCCAGCAGCTCATCACAGCCAGGGGCCCAGCATTTT,CASSSSQPGAQHF
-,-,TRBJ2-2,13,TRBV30,TGTGCCTGGGCCGTGGAGGTGGCCGGGGAGCTGTTTTTT,CAWAVEVAGELFF
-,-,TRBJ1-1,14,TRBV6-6,TGTGCCAGCTTCAAAGCAGGCACGAACACTGAAGCTTTCTTT,CASFKAGTNTEAFF
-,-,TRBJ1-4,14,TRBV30,TGTGCCTGGAAGGGGTCACAGTCTAATGAAAAACTGTTTTTT,CAWKGSQSNEKLFF
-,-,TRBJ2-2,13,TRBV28,TGTGCCAGCCGATTTACGAACACCGGGGAGCTGTTTTTT,CASRFTNTGELFF
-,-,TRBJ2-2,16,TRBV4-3,TGCGCCAGCAGCCAAGCCCCCCAACGGCCTGCCGGGGAGCTGTTTTTT,CASSQAPQRPAGELFF
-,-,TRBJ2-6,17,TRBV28,TGTGCCACCCGGGGGCACAGGGGTGCGTACGGGGCCAACGTCCTGACTTTC,CATRGHRGAYGANVLTF
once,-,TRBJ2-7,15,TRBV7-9,TGTGCCAGCAGCTTTGAGGGGGTTTTAATGAGGGAGCAGTACTTC,CASSFEGVLMREQYF
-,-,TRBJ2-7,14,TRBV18,TGTGCCAGCTCACCAAGGGGGGAGGGCTACGAGCAGTACTTC,CASSPRGEGYEQYF
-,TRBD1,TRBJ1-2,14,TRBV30,TGTGCCTGGAGTGTACTGGGGACAGCCTATGGCTACACCTTC,CAWSVLGTAYGYTF
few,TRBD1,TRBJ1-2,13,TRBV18,TGTGCCAGCTCCACGGGACAGAGCTATGGCTACACCTTC,CASSTGQSYGYTF
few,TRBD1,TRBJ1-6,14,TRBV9,TGTGCCAGCAGCGATAACAGGGGAACGTCACCCCTCCACTTT,CASSDNRGTSPLHF
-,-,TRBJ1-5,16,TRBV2,TGTGCCAGCAGTCGCCAGGGCCTAGGGAGCAATCAGCCCCAGCATTTT,CASSRQGLGSNQPQHF
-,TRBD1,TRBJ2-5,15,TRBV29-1,TGCAGCGTCAAGAGGGACAGGGGGCTCGGGGAGACCCAGTACTTC,CSVKRDRGLGETQYF
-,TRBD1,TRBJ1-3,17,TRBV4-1,TGCGCCAGCAGCCAAGTCCGACAGGGGGGTGTTGGAAACACCATATATTTT,CASSQVRQGGVGNTIYF
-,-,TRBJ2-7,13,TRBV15,TGTGCCACCAGCAGAGGGGCGGCCTACGAGCAGTACTTC,CATSRGAAYEQYF
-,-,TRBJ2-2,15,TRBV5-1,TGCGCCAGCAGCTTGTTTCTGGGGGCAACCGGGGAGCTGTTTTTT,CASSLFLGATGELFF
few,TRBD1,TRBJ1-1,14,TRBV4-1,TGCGCCAGCAGCCATGGACAGGGTAACACTGAAGCTTTCTTT,CASSHGQGNTEAFF
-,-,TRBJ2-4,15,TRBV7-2,TGTGCCAGCAGACTCCTACAGGGGCGGGGAAACATTCAGTACTTC,CASRLLQGRGNIQYF
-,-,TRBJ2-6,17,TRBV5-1,TGCGCCAGCAGCTTCTACTCTCCACGCTCTGGGGCCAACGTCCTGACTTTC,CASSFYSPRSGANVLTF